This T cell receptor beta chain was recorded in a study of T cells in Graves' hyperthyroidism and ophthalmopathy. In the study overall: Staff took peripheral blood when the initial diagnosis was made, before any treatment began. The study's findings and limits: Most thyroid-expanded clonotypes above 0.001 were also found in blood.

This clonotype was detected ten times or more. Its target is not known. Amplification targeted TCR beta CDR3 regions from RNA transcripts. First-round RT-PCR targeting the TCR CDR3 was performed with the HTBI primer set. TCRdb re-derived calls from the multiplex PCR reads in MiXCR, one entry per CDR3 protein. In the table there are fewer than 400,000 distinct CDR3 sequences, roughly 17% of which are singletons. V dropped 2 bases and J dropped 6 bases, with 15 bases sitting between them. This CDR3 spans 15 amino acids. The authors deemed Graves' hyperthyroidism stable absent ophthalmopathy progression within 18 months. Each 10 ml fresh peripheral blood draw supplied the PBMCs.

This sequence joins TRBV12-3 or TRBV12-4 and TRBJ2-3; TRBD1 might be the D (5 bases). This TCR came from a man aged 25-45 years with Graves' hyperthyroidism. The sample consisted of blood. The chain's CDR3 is CASSLRGPIYDTQYF. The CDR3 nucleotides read TGTGCCAGCAGTTTAAGGGGTCCTATCTATGATACGCAGTATTTT.